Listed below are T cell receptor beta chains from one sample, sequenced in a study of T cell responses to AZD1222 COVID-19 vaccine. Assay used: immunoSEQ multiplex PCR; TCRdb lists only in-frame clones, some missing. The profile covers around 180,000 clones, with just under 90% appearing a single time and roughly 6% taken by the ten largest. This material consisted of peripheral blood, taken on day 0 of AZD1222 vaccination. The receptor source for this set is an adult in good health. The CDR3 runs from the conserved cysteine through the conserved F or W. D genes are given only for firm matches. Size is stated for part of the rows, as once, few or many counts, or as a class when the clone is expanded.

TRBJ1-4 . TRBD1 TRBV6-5 TGTGCCAGCCAGGGGGAGTCTAATGAAAAACTGTTTTTT CASQGESNEKLFF
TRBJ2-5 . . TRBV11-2 TGTGCCAGCAGCTCGCGACAGCAAGAGACCCAGTACTTC CASSSRQQETQYF
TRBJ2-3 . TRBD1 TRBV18 TGTGCCAGCTCACCAAGGGCGCGGACAGGGGGAGATACGCAGTATTTT CASSPRARTGGDTQYF
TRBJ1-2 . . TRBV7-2 TGTGCCAGCAGCTTAGATCGACAGTCCTCCGGCTACACCTTC CASSLDRQSSGYTF
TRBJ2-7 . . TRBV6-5 TGTGCCAGCAGTTACCGATTCTCCTACGAGCAGTACTTC CASSYRFSYEQYF
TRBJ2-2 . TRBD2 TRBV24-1 TGTGCCACCAGTGACTATACTAGCGGGAAGGGCGGGGAGCTGTTTTTT CATSDYTSGKGGELFF
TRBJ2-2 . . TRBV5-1 TGCGCCAGCAGCTTGGCAAGCAGTGGACGGATGAACACCGGGGAGCTGTTTTTT CASSLASSGRMNTGELFF
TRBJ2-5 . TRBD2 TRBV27 TGTGCCAGCAGTACCATTTATGCGGGAGAAGAGACCCAGTACTTC CASSTIYAGEETQYF
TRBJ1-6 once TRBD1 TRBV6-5 TGTGCCAGCAGTTACCGGGACAGGGATAATTCACCCCTCCACTTT CASSYRDRDNSPLHF
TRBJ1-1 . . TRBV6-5 TGTGCCAGCAGTTACGCGACAAGGAACACTGAAGCTTTCTTT CASSYATRNTEAFF
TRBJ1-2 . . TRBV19 TGTGCCAGTAGTATTCGCGGGATAGCTGGGTATGGCTACACCTTC CASSIRGIAGYGYTF
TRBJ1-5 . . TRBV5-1 TGCGCCAGCAGCTTGGACAGGGCTGATCAGCCCCAGCATTTT CASSLDRADQPQHF
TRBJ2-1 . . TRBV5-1 TGCGCCAGCAGCGTAAGTTTAAACTCCTACAATGAGCAGTTCTTC CASSVSLNSYNEQFF